The 32 T cell receptor beta chains reported below all come from one sample, sequenced in a study of shared clonotypes between healthy human individuals. Produced via immunoSEQ multiplex PCR; TCRdb's table is partial and in-frame only. The data hold about 1 million clones, with around 76% observed a single time. The sequencing input was memory CD4+ T cells sorted from blood. Subset of the sample: CD45RA-negative fraction. The receptors derive from a man aged 18 to 29 in good health.

A word on this clone: Since a far larger clone is one base different, this is likely a read error. V gene TRBV28 combines with J gene TRBJ1-6, with a tentative D call TRBD1 (5 bases). Germline V gene lookup returns CDR1 MDHEN and CDR2 SYDVKM. The CDR3 totals 13 residues. V was shortened by 2 bases and J by 7 bases, with 6 bases between the two germline ends. CDR3 region: CASSLRDNSPLHF. In nucleotides, the CDR3 is TGTGCCAGCAGTTTACGGGACAATTCACCCCTCCACTTT. The complete variable domain, with remaining parts taken from reference TRBV28 and TRBJ1-6, reads DVKVTQSSRYLVKRTGEKVFLECVQDMDHENMFWYRQDPGLGLRLIYFSYDVKMKEKGDIPEGYSVSREKKERFSLILESASTNQTSMYLCASSLRDNSPLHFGNGTRLTVT.

The rearrangement links TRBV5-1 to TRBJ1-2; a possible D gene is TRBD1 (5 bases). V lost 0 bases to trimming and J lost 8 bases, with 8 bases between them. This CDR3 comprises 12 residues. Germline lookup yields CDR1 SGHRS and CDR2 YFSETQ. The CDR3 DNA sequence: TGCGCCAGCAGCTTGGGGGACGACGGCTACACCTTC. It yields the protein CASSLGDDGYTF.

This chain uses TRBV7-2 with TRBJ1-5; D unresolved. The V gene's germline CDR1 is SGHTA and CDR2 FQGNSA. CDR3 length: 12 residues. V dropped 7 bases and J dropped 7 bases, with 11 bases sitting between them. The CDR3 DNA reads as TGTGCCAGCACCAATAGGCTGCAGCCCCAGCATTTT. This sequence encodes CASTNRLQPQHF.

This clone was counted once. The rearrangement uses TRBV4-1 and TRBJ2-2, with D unresolved. V lost 0 bases and J lost 1, with 9 bases in between. Germline V CDR1 and CDR2: MGHRA, YSYEKL. The CDR3 totals 16 residues. The CDR3 loop reads CASSQEPRMNTGELFF. The CDR3 DNA sequence: TGCGCCAGCAGCCAAGAACCCAGAATGAACACCGGGGAGCTGTTTTTT.

The chain joins TRBV5-6 to TRBJ1-2; TRBD1 matches at 8 bases. The V gene's germline CDR1 is SGHDT and CDR2 YYEEEE. V shed 1 base and J 6 bases; nucleotides not matched to a gene: 8. The CDR3 loop spans 15 amino acids. For the CDR3, the DNA is TGTGCCAGCAGCTTGCCCCAGGGGGCGCAGGATGGCTACACCTTC. Protein product: CASSLPQGAQDGYTF.

This chain joins TRBV9 and TRBJ2-3, with no clear D. The CDR3 has 12 amino acids. V was pared by 4 bases and J by 6 bases, with 9 bases between. Germline loops: CDR1 SGDLS, CDR2 YYNGEE. The CDR3 loop is CASSLSSDTQYF. CDR3 DNA: TGTGCCAGCAGCCTAAGCTCGGATACGCAGTATTTT.

The genes are TRBV29-1 and TRBJ2-3, with 11 bases aligning to TRBD2. The germline CDR1 and CDR2 sequences are SQVTM and ANQGSEA. The CDR3 runs to 15 residues. Trimming removed 7 bases from V and 0 bases from J; junction bases left unmatched: 6. CDR3 sequence (DNA): TGCAGCGCCATACTAGCGGGAGCTAGCACAGATACGCAGTATTTT. Encoded protein: CSAILAGASTDTQYF.

Comments on this clone: Different DNA sequences within this sample yield the same CDR3. The chain combines TRBV5-1 with TRBJ2-3; D tentatively reads TRBD1 or TRBD2 (5 bases each). Trimming took off 5 bases at V and 2 bases at J, with 12 bases between the two ends. Germline V CDR1 and CDR2: SGHRS, YFSETQ. This CDR3 contains 14 residues. The CDR3 loop is CASSRDRLTDTQYF. CDR3 in DNA: TGCGCCAGCAGTCGGGACCGCCTCACAGATACGCAGTATTTT.

The chain joins TRBV27 to TRBJ1-5, with 10 bases fitting TRBD1. V gave up 8 bases and J gave up 6 bases; unmatched junction bases: 7. The CDR3 has 14 amino acids. Germline CDR1 and CDR2: MNHEY and SMNVEV (reference sequence). The chain's CDR3 is CASSDRGKGQPQHF. The CDR3 DNA is TGTGCCAGCTCGGACAGGGGGAAAGGTCAGCCCCAGCATTTT.

This chain uses TRBV28 with TRBJ1-2; maybe TRBD1 (6 bases). The germline CDR1 and CDR2 sequences are MDHEN and SYDVKM. The CDR3 runs 15 residues. V was shortened by 3 bases and J by 8 bases, with 19 bases between the two germline ends. The chain's CDR3 is CASSLGIGGQRGYTF. CDR3 nucleotides: TGTGCCAGCAGTTTGGGTATCGGGGGGCAAAGAGGCTACACCTTC.

V and J are TRBV18 and TRBJ2-1; D is ambiguous. With 3 bases removed from V and 0 bases from J, the gap between germline ends came to 15 bases. The CDR3 is 17 amino acids. Germline V gene lookup returns CDR1 KGHSH and CDR2 LQKENI. This CDR3 reads CASSPPRDQLSYNEQFF. The CDR3 bases are TGTGCCAGCTCACCGCCTCGTGACCAACTCTCCTACAATGAGCAGTTCTTC.

This clone was seen only once. V and J are TRBV5-1 and TRBJ2-5; perhaps D is TRBD1 or TRBD2 (5 bases each). Trimming shortened V by 3 bases and J by 5 bases, and 14 bases separated the two germline ends. The CDR3 has 14 residues. Germline-derived CDR1 and CDR2 are SGHRS and YFSETQ. The CDR3 coding sequence is TGCGCCAGCAGCTCCAAAATATGGGGGGAGACCCAGTACTTC. This translates into CASSSKIWGETQYF.

The chain combines TRBV11-2 with TRBJ2-5; possible D gene TRBD2, 6 bases. Trimming took 5 bases from V and 4 from J, leaving 17 bases between them. Germline assignment: CDR1 SGHAT and CDR2 FQNNGV. The CDR3 contains 15 residues. CDR3 protein: CASSPSGRAGETQYF. The CDR3 nucleotides are TGTGCCAGCAGCCCCTCGGGGAGAGCGGGAGAGACCCAGTACTTC. The whole variable domain, remainder taken from reference TRBV11-2 and TRBJ2-5, is EAGVAQSPRYKIIEKRQSVAFWCNPISGHATLYWYQQILGQGPKLLIQFQNNGVVDDSQLPKDRFSAERLKGVDSTLKIQPAKLEDSAVYLCASSPSGRAGETQYFGPGTRLLVL.

The chain has TRBV7-2 and TRBJ2-1; D is uncertain. The V and J ends lost 5 bases and 5 bases respectively, with 13 bases between them. This CDR3 is built from 14 residues. Germline CDR1 is SGHTA and CDR2 is FQGNSA. CDR3 sequence reads: CASSLTNLNNEQFF. CDR3 nucleotides: TGTGCCAGCAGCCTGACAAACCTAAACAATGAGCAGTTCTTC.

The chain recombines TRBV5-4 with TRBJ2-2; tentative D call: TRBD2 (6 bases). The CDR3 is 15 amino acids. Germline CDR1 and CDR2: SGHNT and YYREEE (reference sequence). Trimming took 10 bases from V and 1 from J, leaving 17 bases between them. The CDR3 nucleotides read TGTGCCGGTGGCCTTAGCGGACAGAACACCGGGGAGCTGTTTTTT. Translation: CAGGLSGQNTGELFF.

This sequence joins TRBV18 and TRBJ1-4; the D gene is possibly TRBD1 (6 bases). This CDR3 is 17 amino acids long. Germline CDR1 is KGHSH and CDR2 is LQKENI. V was clipped by 3 bases and J by 4 bases, with 18 bases between them. The CDR3 coding sequence is TGTGCCAGCTCACCCCTTGTTTCCGCCAGGGGTAATGAAAAACTGTTTTTT. It encodes CASSPLVSARGNEKLFF.

The gene calls are TRBV7-2 and TRBJ1-2, with 8 bases lining up with TRBD1. The J segment lost 4 bases and the V segment lost 1 base, leaving 5 bases of the junction unmatched. Germline CDR1 is SGHTA and CDR2 is FQGNSA. The length of the CDR3 is 15 residues. The CDR3 sequence: CASSLGPRGPYGYTF. The CDR3 bases are TGTGCCAGCAGCTTAGGCCCCAGGGGGCCCTATGGCTACACCTTC. The full variable domain, its missing parts supplied by reference TRBV7-2 and TRBJ1-2, is GAGVSQSPSNKVTEKGKDVELRCDPISGHTALYWYRQSLGQGLEFLIYFQGNSAPDKSGLPSDRFSAERTGGSVSTLTIQRTQQEDSAVYLCASSLGPRGPYGYTFGSGTRLTVV.

This clone was found many times. The gene calls are TRBV7-2 and TRBJ1-2; D uncertain. The CDR3 sequence is 12 residues long. From germline, CDR1 is SGHTA and CDR2 FQGNSA. V was shortened by 5 bases and J by 5 bases, with 9 bases between the two germline ends. CDR3 in amino acids: CASSAEGYGYTF. Written as DNA, the CDR3 is TGTGCCAGCAGCGCAGAAGGATATGGCTACACCTTC. The full variable domain, with the rest looked up from reference TRBV7-2 and TRBJ1-2, is GAGVSQSPSNKVTEKGKDVELRCDPISGHTALYWYRQSLGQGLEFLIYFQGNSAPDKSGLPSDRFSAERTGGSVSTLTIQRTQQEDSAVYLCASSAEGYGYTFGSGTRLTVV.

V is TRBV6-6 and J is TRBJ2-4; 7 bases line up with TRBD1. The CDR3 is made up of 13 amino acids. CDR1 and CDR2 (germline): MNHNY, SVGAGI (reference sequence). Trimming at V came to 6 bases and at J to 9 bases, leaving 8 bases not matched to a gene. DNA of the CDR3: TGTGCCAGCAGCCCCGGGACAGTGACCATTCAGTACTTC. It encodes CASSPGTVTIQYF.

This clone was counted a single time. This chain links TRBV25-1 with TRBJ2-5, with D uncertain. The CDR3 sequence is 14 residues long. CDR1 is MGHDK, CDR2 SYGVNS, per germline. Trimming removed 8 bases at V and 9 bases at J, with 22 bases between. CDR3 residues: CASQSDSNLSPQYF. The CDR3 DNA is TGTGCCAGCCAATCAGATTCCAATCTATCGCCCCAGTACTTC.

The chain has TRBV4-3 and TRBJ2-1; a weak D match, TRBD2 (5 bases). V was cut by 0 bases and J by 0 bases, with 12 bases left in between. This CDR3 comprises 17 residues. Germline assignment: CDR1 LGHNA and CDR2 YSLEER. The CDR3 nucleotides read TGCGCCAGCAGCCAAGATAGGCCGGGGAGCTCCTACAATGAGCAGTTCTTC. The encoded protein is CASSQDRPGSSYNEQFF.

This clone showed up just a few times. The chain recombines TRBV15 with TRBJ2-6; D call uncertain. The CDR3 sequence is 16 residues long. Trimming pared 0 bases from V and 0 bases from J, leaving 6 bases between. Germline CDR1 and CDR2: LNHNV and YYDKDF (reference sequence). Here the CDR3 reads CATSRDRNSGANVLTF. The CDR3 nucleotides read TGTGCCACCAGCAGAGACCGGAACTCTGGGGCCAACGTCCTGACTTTC.

Concerning this clone: The sample carries other DNA sequences with the same CDR3. The chain has TRBV11-3 and TRBJ2-5, with D tentatively TRBD2 (5 bases). From germline, CDR1 is SGHNT and CDR2 YENEEA. Deletions cut 1 base from V and 3 bases from J, with 6 bases between. The CDR3 runs to 13 residues. CDR3 coding DNA: TGTGCCAGCAGCTTAGGAGGGAAAGAGACCCAGTACTTC. It codes for CASSLGGKETQYF. The whole variable domain, remainder taken from reference TRBV11-3 and TRBJ2-5, is EAGVVQSPRYKIIEKKQPVAFWCNPISGHNTLYWYLQNLGQGPELLIRYENEEAVDDSQLPKDRFSAERLKGVDSTLKIQPAELGDSAVYLCASSLGGKETQYFGPGTRLLVL.

The genes are TRBV4-3 and TRBJ2-5; unclear D gene. CDR1 LGHNA and CDR2 YSLEER come from the germline V gene. This CDR3 has 17 amino acids. Trimming pared 0 bases from V and 2 bases from J, leaving 16 bases between. The CDR3 sequence is CASSQDYWQRRQETQYF. The CDR3 DNA reads TGCGCCAGCAGCCAAGATTATTGGCAGCGACGACAAGAGACCCAGTACTTC.

The rearrangement joins TRBV6-5 to TRBJ2-5; no clear D gene. Germline V gene data show CDR1 as MNHEY and CDR2 as SVGAGI. The CDR3 runs to 13 residues. Deletions cut 6 bases from V and 7 bases from J, with 15 bases between. CDR3 residues: CASSAPPHGTQYF. The CDR3 DNA follows: TGTGCCAGCAGCGCCCCCCCCCATGGGACCCAGTACTTC.

To note about this clone: Possible read error: a much larger clone is one base away. The chain is built from TRBV2 and TRBJ2-7; either TRBD1 or TRBD2 may fit D (5 bases each). Germline CDR1 reads SNHLY; CDR2 reads FYNNEI. The CDR3 has 17 amino acids. The CDR3 DNA is TGTGCCAGCAGCCGAAGATGGGGGACCAATAACGGAGGCGAGCAGCACTTC. Its translation is CASSRRWGTNNGGEQHF.

This clone appeared once. The V gene is TRBV10-3, the J gene TRBJ2-7; D possibly uses TRBD1 or TRBD2 (5 bases each). The CDR3 runs to 12 residues. V lost 6 bases, J lost 5 bases, and 11 bases lay in between. The germline gives CDR1 ENHRY, CDR2 SYGVKD. In DNA form, the CDR3 reads TGTGCCATCAGCCCAGGGCGGGACGAGCAGTACTTC. Translating gives CAISPGRDEQYF.

For the CDR3, the DNA is TGTGCCAGCAGCTTGGGGGTGACAGGGGCCTGCTATGAGCAGTTCTTC. It encodes CASSLGVTGACYEQFF. The V call is TRBV5-7, the J call TRBJ2-1; 8 nucleotides align to TRBD1. TRBV5-7 qualifies as an ORF whose function is uncertain. Trimming cost V 0 bases and J 8 bases; bases outside gene matches: 10. The CDR3 length is 16 residues.

The chain combines TRBV5-4 with TRBJ2-6; D is unclear. CDR1 is SGHNT and CDR2 is YYREEE in the germline V gene (reference sequence). Trimming left V 0 bases short and J 0 bases short, with 10 bases between. The CDR3 runs to 17 residues. CDR3 coding DNA: TGTGCCAGCAGCTTGGCCCGGGCTACCTCTGGGGCCAACGTCCTGACTTTC. Translation gives CASSLARATSGANVLTF. The entire variable domain, with the rest obtained from reference TRBV5-4 and TRBJ2-6, is as follows: ETGVTQSPTHLIKTRGQQVTLRCSSQSGHNTVSWYQQALGQGPQFIFQYYREEENGRGNFPPRFSGLQFPNYSSELNVNALELDDSALYLCASSLARATSGANVLTFGAGSRLTVL.

The chain has TRBV21-1 and TRBJ1-2; the table's D call, TRBD1, was not checked against the DNA. TRBV21-1 is labeled a pseudogene. The length of the CDR3 is 13 residues. As DNA, the CDR3 is TGTGCCAGCAGGCTAGGGGATCGCTATGGCTACACCTTC. Translated: CASRLGDRYGYTF.

V and J are TRBV5-1 and TRBJ1-5; no firm D call. CDR1 is SGHRS, CDR2 YFSETQ, per germline. The CDR3 runs to 14 residues. V shed 0 bases and J shed 6 bases, with 10 bases lying between them. The CDR3 reads CASSLEGNGQPQHF. For the CDR3, the DNA is TGCGCCAGCAGCTTGGAAGGGAACGGTCAGCCCCAGCATTTT.

J is TRBJ1-4 and V is TRBV5-4; D not resolved. Trimming left V 4 bases short and J 2 bases short, with 9 bases between. The CDR3 has 14 amino acids. Germline assignment: CDR1 SGHNT and CDR2 YYREEE (reference sequence). The CDR3 coding sequence is TGTGCCAGCAGCACCTATCCTACTAATGAAAAACTGTTTTTT. It encodes CASSTYPTNEKLFF.